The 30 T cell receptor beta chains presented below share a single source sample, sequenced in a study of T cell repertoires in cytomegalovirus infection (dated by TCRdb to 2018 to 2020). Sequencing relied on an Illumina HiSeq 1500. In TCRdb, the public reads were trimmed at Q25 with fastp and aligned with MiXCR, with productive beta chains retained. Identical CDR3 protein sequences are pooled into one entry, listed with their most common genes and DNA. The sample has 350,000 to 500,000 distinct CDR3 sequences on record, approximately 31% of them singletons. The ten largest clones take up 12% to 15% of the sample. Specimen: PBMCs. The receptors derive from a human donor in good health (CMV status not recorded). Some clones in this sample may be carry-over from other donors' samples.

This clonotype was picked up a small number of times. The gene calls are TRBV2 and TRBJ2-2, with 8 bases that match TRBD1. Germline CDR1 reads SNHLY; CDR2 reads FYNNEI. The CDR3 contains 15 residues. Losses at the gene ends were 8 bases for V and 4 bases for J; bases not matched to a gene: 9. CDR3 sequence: CASVPGQAITGELFF. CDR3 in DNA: TGTGCCAGCGTCCCGGGACAGGCGATCACCGGGGAGCTGTTTTTT.

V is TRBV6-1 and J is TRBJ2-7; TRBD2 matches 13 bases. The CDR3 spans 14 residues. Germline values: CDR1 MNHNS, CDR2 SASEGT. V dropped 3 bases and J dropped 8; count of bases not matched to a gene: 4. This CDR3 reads CASSDGTSGIQQYF. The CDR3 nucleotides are TGTGCCAGCAGTGATGGGACTAGCGGGATACAGCAGTACTTC.

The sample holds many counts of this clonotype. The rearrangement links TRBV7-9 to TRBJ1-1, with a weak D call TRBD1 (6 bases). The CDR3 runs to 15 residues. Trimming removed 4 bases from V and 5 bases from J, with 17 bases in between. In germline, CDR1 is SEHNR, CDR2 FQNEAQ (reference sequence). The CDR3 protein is CASSSGAGNPTEAFF. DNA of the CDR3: TGTGCCAGCAGCTCGGGGGCCGGGAACCCGACTGAAGCTTTCTTT.

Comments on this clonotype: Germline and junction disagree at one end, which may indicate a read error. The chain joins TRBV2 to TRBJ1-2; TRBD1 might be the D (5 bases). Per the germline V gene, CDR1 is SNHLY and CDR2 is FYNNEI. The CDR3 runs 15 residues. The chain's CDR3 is CASSLAPGRGDGAPF. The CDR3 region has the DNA TGTGCCAGCAGTCTGGCTCCGGGACGGGGTGATGGCGCCCCCTTC.

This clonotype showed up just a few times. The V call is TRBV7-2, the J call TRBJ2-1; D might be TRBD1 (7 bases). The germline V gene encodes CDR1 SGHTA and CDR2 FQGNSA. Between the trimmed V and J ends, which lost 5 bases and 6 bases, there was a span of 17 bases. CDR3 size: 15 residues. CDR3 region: CASSPAGRGANEQFF. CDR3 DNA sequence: TGTGCCAGCAGCCCAGCGGGCAGGGGGGCCAATGAGCAGTTCTTC.

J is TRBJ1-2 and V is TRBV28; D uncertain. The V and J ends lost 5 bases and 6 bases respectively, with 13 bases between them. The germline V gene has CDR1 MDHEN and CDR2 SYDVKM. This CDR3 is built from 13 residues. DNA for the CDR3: TGTGCCAGCAGTCTCATCCTAGAGGATGGCTACACCTTC. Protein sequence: CASSLILEDGYTF.

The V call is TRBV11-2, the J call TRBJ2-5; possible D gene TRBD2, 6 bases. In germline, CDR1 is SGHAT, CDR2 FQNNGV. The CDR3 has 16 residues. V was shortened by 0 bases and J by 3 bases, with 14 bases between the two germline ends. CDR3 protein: CASSLDLWLAKETQYF. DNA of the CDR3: TGTGCCAGCAGCTTAGATCTCTGGCTAGCGAAAGAGACCCAGTACTTC.

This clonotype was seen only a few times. The CDR3: CASSVAAYEQYF. In DNA, the CDR3 is TGTGCCAGCAGTGTAGCGGCCTACGAGCAGTACTTC. The chain combines TRBV6-1 with TRBJ2-7, with a weak D call TRBD2 (6 bases). The CDR3 contains 12 residues. Deletions cut 4 bases from V and 2 bases from J, with 6 bases between. Germline loops: CDR1 MNHNS, CDR2 SASEGT.

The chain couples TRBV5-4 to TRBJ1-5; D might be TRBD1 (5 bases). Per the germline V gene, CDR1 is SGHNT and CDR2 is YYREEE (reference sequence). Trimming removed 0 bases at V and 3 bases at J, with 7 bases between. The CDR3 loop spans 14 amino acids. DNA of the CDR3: TGTGCCAGCAGCTTGGAGGGGTTCAATCAGCCCCAGCATTTT. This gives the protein CASSLEGFNQPQHF.

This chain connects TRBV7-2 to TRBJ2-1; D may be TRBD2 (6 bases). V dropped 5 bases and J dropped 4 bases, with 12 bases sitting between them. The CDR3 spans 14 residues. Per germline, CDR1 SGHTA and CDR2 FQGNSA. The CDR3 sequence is CASSPRLAYNEQFF. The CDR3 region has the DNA TGTGCCAGCAGCCCCCGGCTAGCGTACAATGAGCAGTTCTTC.

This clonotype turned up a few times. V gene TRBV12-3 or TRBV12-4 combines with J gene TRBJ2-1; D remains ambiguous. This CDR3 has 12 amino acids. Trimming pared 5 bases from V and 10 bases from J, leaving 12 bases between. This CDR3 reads CASSPGKGEQFF. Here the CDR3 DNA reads TGTGCCAGCAGTCCTGGGAAGGGCGAGCAGTTCTTC.

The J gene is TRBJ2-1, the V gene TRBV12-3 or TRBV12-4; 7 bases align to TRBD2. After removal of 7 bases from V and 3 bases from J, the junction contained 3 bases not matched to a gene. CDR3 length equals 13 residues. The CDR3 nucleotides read TGTGCCAGCATGGGGGGGGGCTACAATGAGCAGTTCTTC. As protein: CASMGGGYNEQFF.

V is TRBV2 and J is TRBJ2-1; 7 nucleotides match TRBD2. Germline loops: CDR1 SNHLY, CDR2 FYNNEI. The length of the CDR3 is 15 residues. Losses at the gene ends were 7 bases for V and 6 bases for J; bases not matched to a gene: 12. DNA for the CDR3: TGTGCCAGCACTGCTCCGTCTCCGGGGGGCAATGAGCAGTTCTTC. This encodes CASTAPSPGGNEQFF.

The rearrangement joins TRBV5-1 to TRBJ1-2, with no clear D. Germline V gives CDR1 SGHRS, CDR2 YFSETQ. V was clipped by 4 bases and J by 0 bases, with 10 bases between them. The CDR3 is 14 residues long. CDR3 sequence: CASSQVTANYGYTF. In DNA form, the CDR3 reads TGCGCCAGCAGCCAGGTCACAGCTAACTATGGCTACACCTTC.

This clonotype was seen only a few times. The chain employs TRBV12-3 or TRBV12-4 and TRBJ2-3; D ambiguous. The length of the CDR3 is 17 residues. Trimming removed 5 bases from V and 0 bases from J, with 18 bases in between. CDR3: CASSGEWNVSSTDTQYF. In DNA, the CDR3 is TGTGCCAGCAGTGGCGAGTGGAACGTATCTAGCACAGATACGCAGTATTTT.

CDR3 sequence: CASSSDSLEQYF. The CDR3 bases are TGTGCCAGCAGCTCAGACAGTCTCGAGCAGTACTTC. The rearrangement links TRBV7-9 to TRBJ2-7, with D possibly matching TRBD1 (5 bases). The CDR3 sequence is 12 residues long. CDR1 and CDR2 (germline): SEHNR, FQNEAQ (reference sequence). Trimming took 4 bases from V and 6 from J, leaving 10 bases between them.

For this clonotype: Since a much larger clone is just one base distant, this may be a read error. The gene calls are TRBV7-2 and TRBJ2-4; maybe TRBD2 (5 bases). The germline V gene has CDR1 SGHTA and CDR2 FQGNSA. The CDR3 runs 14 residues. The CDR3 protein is CSSSLLSGITGQYF. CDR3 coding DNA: TGTTCCAGCAGCTTACTATCCGGCATCACGGGACAGTACTTC. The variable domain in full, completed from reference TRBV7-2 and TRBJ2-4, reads GAGVSQSPSNKVTEKGKDVELRCDPISGHTALYWYRQSLGQGLEFLIYFQGNSAPDKSGLPSDRFSAERTGGSVSTLTIQRTQQEDSAVYLCSSSLLSGITGQYFGAGTRLSVL.

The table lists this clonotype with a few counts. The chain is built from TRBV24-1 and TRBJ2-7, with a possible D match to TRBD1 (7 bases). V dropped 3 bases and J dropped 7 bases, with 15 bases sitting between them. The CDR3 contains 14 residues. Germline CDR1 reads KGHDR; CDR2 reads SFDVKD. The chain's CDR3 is CATSDPGGGGEQYF. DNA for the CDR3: TGTGCCACCAGTGATCCTGGAGGGGGCGGGGAGCAGTACTTC.

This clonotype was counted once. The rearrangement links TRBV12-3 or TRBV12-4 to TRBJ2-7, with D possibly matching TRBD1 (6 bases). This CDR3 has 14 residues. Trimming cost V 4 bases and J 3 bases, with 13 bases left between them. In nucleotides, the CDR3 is TGTGCCAGCAGTTCCTCAGGGGCCCGCTACGAGCAGTACTTC. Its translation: CASSSSGARYEQYF.

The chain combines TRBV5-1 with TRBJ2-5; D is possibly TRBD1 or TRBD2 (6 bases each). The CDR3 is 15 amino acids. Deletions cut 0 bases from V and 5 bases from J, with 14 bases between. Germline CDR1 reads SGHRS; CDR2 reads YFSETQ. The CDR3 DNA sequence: TGCGCCAGCAGCTTGGTGCCGGGGGCGGGGGAGACCCAGTACTTC. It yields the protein CASSLVPGAGETQYF.

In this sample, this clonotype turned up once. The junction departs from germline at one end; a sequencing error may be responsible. The CDR3 region is CASSLDSSFYSNHPPPF. The CDR3, as DNA: TGTGCCAGCAGCTTAGATTCCAGCTTCTATAGCAATCATCCCCCGCCTTTT. The chain carries TRBV7-6 and TRBJ1-5; no firm D call. The CDR3 covers 17 residues. Germline V gene sequence: CDR1 SGHVS, CDR2 FNYEAQ.

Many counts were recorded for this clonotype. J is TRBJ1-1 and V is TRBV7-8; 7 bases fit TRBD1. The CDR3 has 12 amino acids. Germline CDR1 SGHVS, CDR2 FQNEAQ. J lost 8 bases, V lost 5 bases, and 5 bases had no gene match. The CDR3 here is CASSPKGQEAFF. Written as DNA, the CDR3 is TGTGCCAGCAGCCCGAAGGGACAGGAAGCTTTCTTT.

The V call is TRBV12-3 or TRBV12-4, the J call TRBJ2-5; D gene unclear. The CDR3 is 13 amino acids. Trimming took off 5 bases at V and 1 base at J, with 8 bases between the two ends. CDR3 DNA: TGTGCCAGCAGTCGGCGGAGCCAAGAGACCCAGTACTTC. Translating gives CASSRRSQETQYF.

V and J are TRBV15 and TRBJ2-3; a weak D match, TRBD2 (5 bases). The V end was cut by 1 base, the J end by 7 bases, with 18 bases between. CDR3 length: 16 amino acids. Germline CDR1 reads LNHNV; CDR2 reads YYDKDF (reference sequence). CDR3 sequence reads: CATSRGAIGLLNTQYF. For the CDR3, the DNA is TGTGCCACCAGCAGAGGCGCTATCGGACTCTTGAATACGCAGTATTTT.

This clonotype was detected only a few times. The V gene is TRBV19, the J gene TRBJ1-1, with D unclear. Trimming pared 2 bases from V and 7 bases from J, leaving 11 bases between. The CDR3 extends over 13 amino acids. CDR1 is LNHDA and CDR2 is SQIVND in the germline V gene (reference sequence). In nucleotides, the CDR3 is TGTGCCAGTAGTATATGGGAGGCCGGTGAAGCTTTCTTT. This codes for CASSIWEAGEAFF.

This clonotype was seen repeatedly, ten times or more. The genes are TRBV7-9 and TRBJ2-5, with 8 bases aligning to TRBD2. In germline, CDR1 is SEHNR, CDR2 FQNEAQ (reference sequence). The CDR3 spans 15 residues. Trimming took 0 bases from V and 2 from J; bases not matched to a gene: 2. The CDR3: CASSLAAGGQETQYF. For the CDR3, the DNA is TGTGCCAGCAGCTTAGCGGCGGGGGGACAAGAGACCCAGTACTTC. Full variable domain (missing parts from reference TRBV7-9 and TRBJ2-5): DTGVSQNPRHKITKRGQNVTFRCDPISEHNRLYWYRQTLGQGPEFLTYFQNEAQLEKSRLLSDRFSAERPKGSFSTLEIQRTEQGDSAMYLCASSLAAGGQETQYFGPGTRLLVL.

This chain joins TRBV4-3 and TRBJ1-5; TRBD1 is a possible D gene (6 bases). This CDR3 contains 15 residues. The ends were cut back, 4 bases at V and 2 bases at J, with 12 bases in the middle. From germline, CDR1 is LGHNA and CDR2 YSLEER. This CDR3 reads CASSREYRGNQPQHF. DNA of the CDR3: TGCGCCAGCAGCCGCGAGTACAGGGGCAATCAGCCCCAGCATTTT.

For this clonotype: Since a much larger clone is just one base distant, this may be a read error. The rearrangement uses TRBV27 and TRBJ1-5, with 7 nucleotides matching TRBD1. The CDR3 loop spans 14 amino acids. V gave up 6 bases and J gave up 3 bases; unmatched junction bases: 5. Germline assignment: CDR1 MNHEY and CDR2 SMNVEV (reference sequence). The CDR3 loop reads CASSSDRDNQPQHF. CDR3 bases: TGTGCCAGCAGCTCCGACAGGGACAATCAGCCCCAGCATTTT.

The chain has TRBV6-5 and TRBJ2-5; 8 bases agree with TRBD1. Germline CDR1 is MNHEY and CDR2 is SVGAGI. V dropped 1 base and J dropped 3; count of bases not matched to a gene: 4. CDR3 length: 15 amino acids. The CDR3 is CASSYLAGGKETQYF. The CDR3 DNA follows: TGTGCCAGCAGTTACTTGGCAGGGGGCAAAGAGACCCAGTACTTC.

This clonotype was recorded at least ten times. CDR3 bases: TGTGCCAGCAGTTTAGCCCTAGAGGGACCGAACACTGAAGCTTTCTTT. It is translated as CASSLALEGPNTEAFF. This chain joins TRBV27 and TRBJ1-1, with D perhaps TRBD1 (5 bases). The CDR3 is 16 amino acids. Per the germline V gene, CDR1 is MNHEY and CDR2 is SMNVEV (reference sequence). Trimming took off 2 bases at V and 1 base at J, with 14 bases between the two ends.